This record concerns one TCR beta chain sequence. The data derive from a study of T cell responses to AZD1222 COVID-19 vaccine. Produced via immunoSEQ multiplex PCR; TCRdb's table is partial and in-frame only. The sample holds 80,000 to 100,000 clones, approximately 94% seen once. The source of this sequence is an adult in good health. Sequenced here: peripheral blood, sampled on day 0 of AZD1222 vaccination.

CDR3 coding DNA: TGCGCCAGCAGCCAAGATCCCGGTGGGGGCAGGGGCAATGAGCAGTTCTTC. Translation: CASSQDPGGGRGNEQFF. The gene calls are TRBV4-1 and TRBJ2-1; D might be TRBD1 (6 bases). Between the trimmed V and J ends, which lost 0 bases and 6 bases, there was a span of 18 bases. The CDR3 sequence is 17 residues long. Germline V gene data show CDR1 as MGHRA and CDR2 as YSYEKL.